This T cell receptor (beta chain) was recorded in a study of cytomegalovirus exposure and HLA in healthy donors. The PCR was carried out with 60 Vbeta primers and 13 Jbeta primers. The method was immunoSEQ multiplex PCR; TCRdb's version includes in-frame clones alone and lacks a portion of them. Of roughly 190,000 clones detected, around 86% appear once; the ten largest clones hold approximately 6.3%. This clone was recorded a few times. The TCR originated in a man aged 35 to 55 in good health and CMV-seropositive. Sequenced sample: PBMCs.

DNA for the CDR3: TGTGCCATCAGATGGGACAGGGATATGAACACTGAAGCTTTCTTT. Translation gives CAIRWDRDMNTEAFF. V is TRBV10-3 and J is TRBJ1-1; 9 bases line up with TRBD1. This CDR3 is 15 amino acids long. J was trimmed by 0 bases and V by 6 bases; bases with no gene match: 5. Germline loops: CDR1 ENHRY, CDR2 SYGVKD.